These T cell receptor beta chains were read from a single sample in a study of blood T cell repertoires in COVID-19. Here immunoSEQ multiplex PCR was the method, and the copy in TCRdb shows in-frame clones only, minus some. The sample consists of some 90,000 clones, approximately 79% of them appearing once. The source material was peripheral blood. These receptors were obtained from a man aged 65 to 85 with active or convalescent COVID-19. Both conserved end residues are part of each CDR3. The order of the fields is J gene, D gene, clone size, V gene, CDR3 protein, CDR3 DNA. D genes are given only for firm matches. Clone size is shown for a subset of rows, as once, few, many or a class of expanded clone.

j_call: TRBJ1-2
d_call: NA
clone_size: NA
v_call: TRBV6-5
cdr3_aa: CASSTDNTYGYTF
cdr3_nt: TGTGCCAGCAGCACAGACAATACCTATGGCTACACCTTC

j_call: TRBJ2-7
d_call: NA
clone_size: NA
v_call: TRBV6-5
cdr3_aa: CASSYEGAGSYEQYF
cdr3_nt: TGTGCCAGCAGTTACGAAGGGGCTGGGTCCTACGAGCAGTACTTC

j_call: TRBJ2-3
d_call: TRBD2
clone_size: once
v_call: TRBV7-9
cdr3_aa: CASSLRSGGPTSTDTQYF
cdr3_nt: TGTGCCAGCAGTTTAAGGAGCGGGGGGCCAACTAGCACAGATACGCAGTATTTT

j_call: TRBJ1-4
d_call: NA
clone_size: NA
v_call: TRBV6-5
cdr3_aa: CASSYSYGGVLVKLFF
cdr3_nt: TGTGCCAGCAGTTACTCTTATGGGGGGGTTCTCGTAAAACTGTTTTTT

j_call: TRBJ1-6
d_call: NA
clone_size: NA
v_call: TRBV3-1/TRBV3-2
cdr3_aa: CASSPPTGGGSSPLHF
cdr3_nt: TGTGCCAGCAGCCCACCAACCGGTGGGGGCAGCTCACCCCTCCACTTT

j_call: TRBJ2-5
d_call: NA
clone_size: NA
v_call: TRBV4-3
cdr3_aa: CASSQGPGETQYF
cdr3_nt: TGCGCCAGCAGCCAAGGACCAGGGGAGACCCAGTACTTC

j_call: TRBJ1-1
d_call: NA
clone_size: NA
v_call: TRBV5-5
cdr3_aa: CASSLLTLNTEAFF
cdr3_nt: TGTGCCAGCAGCTTGCTAACTTTGAACACTGAAGCTTTCTTT

j_call: TRBJ1-2
d_call: TRBD1
clone_size: NA
v_call: TRBV10-3
cdr3_aa: CAGAGGGYGYTF
cdr3_nt: TGTGCCGGAGCAGGGGGCGGGTATGGCTACACCTTC

j_call: TRBJ1-4
d_call: NA
clone_size: NA
v_call: TRBV2
cdr3_aa: CASCRRYEKLFF
cdr3_nt: TGTGCCAGCTGCAGGCGCTATGAAAAACTGTTTTTT

j_call: TRBJ2-1
d_call: TRBD1
clone_size: NA
v_call: TRBV6-6
cdr3_aa: CASRKSRDSGGNEQFF
cdr3_nt: TGTGCCAGCAGAAAAAGCAGGGACAGTGGGGGCAATGAGCAGTTCTTC

j_call: TRBJ2-5
d_call: NA
clone_size: NA
v_call: TRBV21-1
cdr3_aa: CASSKTEAGRETQYF
cdr3_nt: TGTGCCAGCAGCAAAACTGAGGCAGGGCGAGAGACCCAGTACTTC